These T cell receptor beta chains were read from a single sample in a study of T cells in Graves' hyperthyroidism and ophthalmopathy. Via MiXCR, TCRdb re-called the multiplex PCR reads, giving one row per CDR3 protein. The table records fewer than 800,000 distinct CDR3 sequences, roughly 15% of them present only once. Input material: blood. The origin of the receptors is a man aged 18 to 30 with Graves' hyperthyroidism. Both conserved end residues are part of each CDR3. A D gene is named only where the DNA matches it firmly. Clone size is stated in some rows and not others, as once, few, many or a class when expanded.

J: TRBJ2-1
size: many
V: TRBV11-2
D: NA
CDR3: CASSLVGPYNEQFF
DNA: TGTGCCAGCAGCTTAGTAGGACCTTACAATGAGCAGTTCTTC

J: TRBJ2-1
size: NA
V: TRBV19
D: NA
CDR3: CASTPDLQPYNEQFF
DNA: TGTGCCAGTACCCCCGACTTACAGCCCTACAATGAGCAGTTCTTC

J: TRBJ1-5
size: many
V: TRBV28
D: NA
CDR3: CASSLTGDDQPQHF
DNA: TGTGCCAGCAGTTTGACAGGCGACGATCAGCCCCAGCATTTT

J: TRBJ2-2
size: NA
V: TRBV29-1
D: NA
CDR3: CSVDQGNTGELFF
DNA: TGCAGCGTTGATCAGGGGAACACCGGGGAGCTGTTTTTT

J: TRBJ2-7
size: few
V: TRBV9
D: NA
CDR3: CASSSPAGTGDEQYF
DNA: TGTGCCAGCAGCTCCCCAGCCGGGACGGGGGACGAGCAGTACTTC

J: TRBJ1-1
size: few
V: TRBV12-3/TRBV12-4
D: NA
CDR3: CASTLGGGPNTEAFF
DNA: TGTGCCAGCACTCTGGGCGGGGGGCCGAACACTGAAGCTTTCTTT

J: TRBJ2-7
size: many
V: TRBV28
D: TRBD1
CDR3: CASTRTGAPYEQYF
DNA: TGTGCCAGCACCCGGACAGGGGCGCCCTACGAGCAGTACTTC

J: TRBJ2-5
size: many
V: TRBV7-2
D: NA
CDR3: CASASEGWKTQYF
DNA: TGTGCCAGCGCCTCAGAAGGGTGGAAGACCCAGTACTTC

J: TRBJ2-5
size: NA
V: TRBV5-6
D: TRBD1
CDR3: CASSSPTGAQETQYF
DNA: TGTGCCAGCAGCAGCCCGACAGGGGCCCAAGAGACCCAGTACTTC

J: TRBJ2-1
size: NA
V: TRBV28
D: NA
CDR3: CASSFSQGVGGSAYNEQFF
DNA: TGTGCCAGCAGTTTTTCCCAGGGAGTGGGGGGTAGCGCCTACAATGAGCAGTTCTTC

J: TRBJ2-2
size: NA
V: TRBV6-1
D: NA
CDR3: CASSPWLSGHTGELFF
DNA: TGTGCCAGCAGCCCCTGGTTAAGCGGGCACACCGGGGAGCTGTTTTTT

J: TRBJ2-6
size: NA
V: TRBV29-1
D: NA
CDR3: CSVEGDRLSSGANVLTF
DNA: TGCAGCGTTGAAGGTGACAGGCTCAGCTCTGGGGCCAACGTCCTGACTTTC

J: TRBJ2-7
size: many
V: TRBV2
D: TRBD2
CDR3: CASIRASGSYEQYF
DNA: TGTGCCAGCATTAGAGCTAGCGGGTCCTACGAGCAGTACTTC

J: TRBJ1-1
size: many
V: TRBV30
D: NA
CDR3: CAWSNTVRNTEAFF
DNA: TGTGCCTGGAGTAATACCGTGAGGAACACTGAAGCTTTCTTT

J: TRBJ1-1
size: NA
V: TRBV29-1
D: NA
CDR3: CSVGGAQEVYTEAFF
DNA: TGCAGCGTGGGGGGTGCGCAGGAAGTATACACTGAAGCTTTCTTT

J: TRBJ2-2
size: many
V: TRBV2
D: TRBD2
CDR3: CASVKRAGGTGELFF
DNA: TGTGCCAGCGTGAAAAGGGCCGGGGGGACCGGGGAGCTGTTTTTT

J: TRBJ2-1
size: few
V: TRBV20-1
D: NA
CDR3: CSASPGAGFPPRNEQFF
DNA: TGCAGTGCTTCCCCGGGGGCAGGGTTTCCCCCTCGGAATGAGCAGTTCTTC

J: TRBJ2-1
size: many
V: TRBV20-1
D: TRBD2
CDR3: CRAPRGGRAAYNEQFF
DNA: TGCAGGGCGCCGCGGGGCGGGAGGGCCGCCTACAATGAGCAGTTCTTC

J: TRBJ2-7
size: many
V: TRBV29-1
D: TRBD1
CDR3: CSVTGGYEQYF
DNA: TGCAGCGTTACAGGGGGCTACGAGCAGTACTTC

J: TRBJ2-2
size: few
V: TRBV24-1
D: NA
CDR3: CATSDLGQANTGELFF
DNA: TGTGCCACCAGTGACCTGGGACAAGCGAACACCGGGGAGCTGTTTTTT

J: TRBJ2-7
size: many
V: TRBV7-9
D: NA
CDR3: CASGSEGSSYEQYF
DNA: TGTGCCAGCGGTTCAGAGGGGAGCTCCTACGAGCAGTACTTC

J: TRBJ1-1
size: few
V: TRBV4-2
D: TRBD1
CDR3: CASSHHPGTGSMNTEAFF
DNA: TGTGCCAGCAGCCATCACCCGGGGACAGGGAGCATGAACACTGAAGCTTTCTTT

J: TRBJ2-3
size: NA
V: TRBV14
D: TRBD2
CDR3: CASSLTPGLAATQYF
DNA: TGTGCCAGCAGCCTCACTCCGGGACTAGCGGCTACGCAGTATTTT

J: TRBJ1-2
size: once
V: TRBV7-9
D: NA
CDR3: CASSLGHYPGYTF
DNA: TGTGCCAGCAGCTTAGGACACTACCCCGGCTACACCTTC

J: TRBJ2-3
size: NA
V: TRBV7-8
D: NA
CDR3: CASSPHSSGATQYF
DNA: TGTGCCAGCAGCCCACATTCGTCGGGGGCCACGCAGTATTTT

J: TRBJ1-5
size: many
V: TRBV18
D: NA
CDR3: CASSRTVPGDNQPQHF
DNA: TGTGCCAGCTCACGCACGGTACCAGGGGACAATCAGCCCCAGCATTTT

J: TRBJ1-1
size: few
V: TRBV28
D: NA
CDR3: CASSLGGTANTEAFF
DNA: TGTGCCAGCAGTTTGGGGGGGACGGCGAACACTGAAGCTTTCTTT

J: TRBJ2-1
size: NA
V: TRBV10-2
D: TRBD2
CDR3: CASSGPLAGAGYNEQFF
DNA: TGCGCCAGCAGTGGACCCCTAGCGGGAGCCGGCTACAATGAGCAGTTCTTC

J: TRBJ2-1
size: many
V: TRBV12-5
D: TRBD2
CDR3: CASGMGLANEQFF
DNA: TGTGCTAGTGGTATGGGACTAGCGAATGAGCAGTTCTTC

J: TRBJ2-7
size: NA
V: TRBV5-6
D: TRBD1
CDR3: CASSALLRQGTNYEQYF
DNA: TGTGCCAGCAGCGCACTATTACGACAGGGTACGAATTACGAGCAGTACTTC

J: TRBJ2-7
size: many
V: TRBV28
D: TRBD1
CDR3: CASSGTGLFYEQYF
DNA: TGTGCCAGCAGCGGGACAGGTTTATTCTACGAGCAGTACTTC

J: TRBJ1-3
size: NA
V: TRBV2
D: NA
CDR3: CASWITGNTIYF
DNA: TGTGCCAGCTGGATAACTGGAAACACCATATATTTT

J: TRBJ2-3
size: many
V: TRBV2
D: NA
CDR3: CASALTLSTDTQYF
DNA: TGTGCCAGCGCCTTGACACTTAGCACAGATACGCAGTATTTT

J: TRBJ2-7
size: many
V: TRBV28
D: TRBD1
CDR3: CARPGQFCYEQYF
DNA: TGTGCCAGACCGGGACAGTTCTGTTACGAGCAGTACTTC

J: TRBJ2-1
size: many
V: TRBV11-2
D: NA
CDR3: CASSLDGPVNEQFF
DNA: TGTGCCAGCAGCTTAGATGGCCCTGTCAATGAGCAGTTCTTC

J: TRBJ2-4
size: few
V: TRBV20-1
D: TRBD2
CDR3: CSAARTSRGIQYF
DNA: TGCAGTGCCGCCCGGACTAGCCGGGGCATTCAGTACTTC

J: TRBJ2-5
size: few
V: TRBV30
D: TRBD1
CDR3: CAWSALDRGQETQYF
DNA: TGTGCCTGGAGCGCACTGGACAGGGGGCAAGAGACCCAGTACTTC

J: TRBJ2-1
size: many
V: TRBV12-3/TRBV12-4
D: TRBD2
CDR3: CASSSLAGSTYNEQFF
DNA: TGTGCCAGCAGTTCCCTAGCGGGTTCAACCTACAATGAGCAGTTCTTC

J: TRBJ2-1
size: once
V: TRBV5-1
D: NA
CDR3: CASSSGRGIYDNEQFF
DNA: TGCGCCAGCAGCTCGGGTCGAGGGATATATGACAATGAGCAGTTCTTC

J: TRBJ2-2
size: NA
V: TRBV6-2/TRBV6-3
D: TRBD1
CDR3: CASRDSGQGGTGELFF
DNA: TGTGCCAGCAGGGACTCGGGACAGGGGGGCACCGGGGAGCTGTTTTTT

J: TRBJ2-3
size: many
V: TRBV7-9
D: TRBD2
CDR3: CASSFSKLSGSATDTQYF
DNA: TGTGCCAGCAGCTTCTCTAAACTCAGCGGGAGTGCGACAGATACGCAGTATTTT

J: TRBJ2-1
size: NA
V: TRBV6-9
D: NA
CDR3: CASRIPAGINEQFF
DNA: TGCGCCAGCAGGATCCCCGCAGGAATCAATGAGCAGTTCTTC

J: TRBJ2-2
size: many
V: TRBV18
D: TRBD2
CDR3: CASSPIAGDTGELFF
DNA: TGTGCCAGCTCACCCATAGCGGGAGACACCGGGGAGCTGTTTTTT

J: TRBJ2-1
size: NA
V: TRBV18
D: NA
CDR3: CASSPPMDLYNEQFF
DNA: TGTGCCAGCTCACCACCGATGGATCTCTACAATGAGCAGTTCTTC

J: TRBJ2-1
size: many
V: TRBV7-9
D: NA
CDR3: CASSLSDQPGVNEQFF
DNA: TGTGCCAGCAGCTTATCCGACCAACCAGGCGTCAATGAGCAGTTCTTC